A selection of T cell receptor beta chains follows, all from one sample in a study of T cell responses to AZD1222 COVID-19 vaccine. The table came from immunoSEQ multiplex PCR; TCRdb's copy has only in-frame clones and leaves some out. Of roughly 150,000 clones listed, 80% to 95% are singletons. Source: peripheral blood, taken on day 0 of AZD1222 vaccination. The receptors stem from an adult in good health. Each CDR3 is given with its conserved first and last residue. Each record gives: D gene, CDR3 length, clone size, V gene, J gene, CDR3 protein, CDR3 DNA. The D gene is left open where the match is weak. Clone size is stated in some rows and not others, as once, few, many or a class when expanded.

D gene: -; CDR3 length: 15; clone size: -; V gene: TRBV2; J gene: TRBJ2-3; CDR3 protein: CASSEALGSKDTQYF; CDR3 DNA: TGTGCCAGCAGTGAAGCGCTAGGATCAAAAGATACGCAGTATTTT
D gene: -; CDR3 length: 15; clone size: few; V gene: TRBV7-3; J gene: TRBJ2-5; CDR3 protein: CASSPLPGGVETQYF; CDR3 DNA: TGTGCCAGCAGCCCCCTCCCCGGAGGGGTAGAGACCCAGTACTTC
D gene: TRBD1; CDR3 length: 16; clone size: -; V gene: TRBV11-3; J gene: TRBJ2-6; CDR3 protein: CASSKGQGSGANVLTF; CDR3 DNA: TGTGCCAGCAGCAAAGGACAGGGCTCTGGGGCCAACGTCCTGACTTTC
D gene: -; CDR3 length: 13; clone size: -; V gene: TRBV30; J gene: TRBJ1-1; CDR3 protein: CAWETGPNTEAFF; CDR3 DNA: TGTGCCTGGGAGACAGGCCCCAACACTGAAGCTTTCTTT
D gene: TRBD1; CDR3 length: 16; clone size: once; V gene: TRBV7-9; J gene: TRBJ1-6; CDR3 protein: CASSFTDRGYNSPLHF; CDR3 DNA: TGTGCCAGCAGCTTTACTGACAGGGGATATAATTCACCCCTCCACTTT
D gene: -; CDR3 length: 15; clone size: -; V gene: TRBV2; J gene: TRBJ2-2; CDR3 protein: CASMVGSRGTGELFF; CDR3 DNA: TGTGCCAGCATGGTCGGCAGTCGGGGGACCGGGGAGCTGTTTTTT
D gene: -; CDR3 length: 13; clone size: -; V gene: TRBV2; J gene: TRBJ1-3; CDR3 protein: CASRTGSGNTIYF; CDR3 DNA: TGTGCCAGCAGAACAGGGTCTGGAAACACCATATATTTT
D gene: -; CDR3 length: 12; clone size: -; V gene: TRBV2; J gene: TRBJ2-7; CDR3 protein: CASGGTGTVQYF; CDR3 DNA: TGTGCCAGCGGGGGGACCGGGACAGTTCAGTACTTC
D gene: -; CDR3 length: 16; clone size: -; V gene: TRBV27; J gene: TRBJ1-6; CDR3 protein: CASSLGHSSYNSPLHF; CDR3 DNA: TGTGCCAGCAGTTTGGGGCACAGCTCCTATAATTCACCCCTCCACTTT
D gene: TRBD1; CDR3 length: 18; clone size: -; V gene: TRBV6-1; J gene: TRBJ2-7; CDR3 protein: CASRERSGYRGRTYEQYF; CDR3 DNA: TGTGCCAGCAGGGAAAGGTCTGGTTACAGGGGACGGACCTACGAGCAGTACTTC
D gene: -; CDR3 length: 15; clone size: -; V gene: TRBV27; J gene: TRBJ1-2; CDR3 protein: CASSLSSGRRYGYTF; CDR3 DNA: TGTGCCAGCAGTTTATCGAGCGGGCGCCGGTATGGCTACACCTTC
D gene: TRBD2; CDR3 length: 17; clone size: -; V gene: TRBV6-2/TRBV6-3; J gene: TRBJ2-1; CDR3 protein: CASSYPGQFLAGSEQFF; CDR3 DNA: TGTGCCAGCAGTTACCCCGGACAGTTCCTAGCGGGCAGTGAGCAGTTCTTC
D gene: -; CDR3 length: 13; clone size: -; V gene: TRBV2; J gene: TRBJ1-2; CDR3 protein: CASRLRGSYGYTF; CDR3 DNA: TGTGCCAGCCGTTTGCGAGGGTCTTATGGCTACACCTTC
D gene: TRBD1; CDR3 length: 13; clone size: once; V gene: TRBV29-1; J gene: TRBJ1-2; CDR3 protein: CSVGQGEDYGYTF; CDR3 DNA: TGCAGCGTGGGACAGGGAGAGGACTATGGCTACACCTTC
D gene: -; CDR3 length: 15; clone size: -; V gene: TRBV6-5; J gene: TRBJ2-1; CDR3 protein: CASSYGVGSYNEQFF; CDR3 DNA: TGTGCCAGCAGTTACGGTGTTGGATCCTACAATGAGCAGTTCTTC
D gene: -; CDR3 length: 14; clone size: few; V gene: TRBV21-1; J gene: TRBJ1-1; CDR3 protein: CASSKEPIPPGSFF; CDR3 DNA: TGTGCCAGCAGCAAAGAACCCATCCCCCCGGGCTCGTTCTTT
D gene: -; CDR3 length: 12; clone size: -; V gene: TRBV5-4; J gene: TRBJ2-7; CDR3 protein: CASSLVRDEQYF; CDR3 DNA: TGTGCCAGCAGCTTGGTTCGGGATGAGCAGTACTTC
D gene: TRBD2; CDR3 length: 20; clone size: -; V gene: TRBV28; J gene: TRBJ2-3; CDR3 protein: CASSSYPGTSGGTSTDTQYF; CDR3 DNA: TGTGCCAGCAGTTCCTACCCCGGGACTAGCGGGGGTACTAGCACAGATACGCAGTATTTT
D gene: TRBD1; CDR3 length: 15; clone size: -; V gene: TRBV9; J gene: TRBJ1-2; CDR3 protein: CASSARTGTNYGYTF; CDR3 DNA: TGTGCCAGCAGCGCCCGGACAGGTACTAACTATGGCTACACCTTC
D gene: TRBD1; CDR3 length: 14; clone size: -; V gene: TRBV7-9; J gene: TRBJ1-2; CDR3 protein: CASSLDDRGTGYTF; CDR3 DNA: TGTGCCAGCAGCTTAGATGACAGGGGAACTGGCTACACCTTC
D gene: TRBD1; CDR3 length: 15; clone size: -; V gene: TRBV5-6; J gene: TRBJ1-5; CDR3 protein: CASSWDRGRGQPQHF; CDR3 DNA: TGTGCCAGCAGCTGGGACAGGGGGCGCGGGCAGCCCCAGCATTTT
D gene: TRBD2; CDR3 length: 15; clone size: -; V gene: TRBV14; J gene: TRBJ2-7; CDR3 protein: CASSRRLAGVYEQYF; CDR3 DNA: TGTGCCAGCAGCCGTCGACTAGCGGGAGTATACGAGCAGTACTTC
D gene: TRBD2; CDR3 length: 18; clone size: -; V gene: TRBV5-1; J gene: TRBJ2-3; CDR3 protein: CASSYGTSGGTSTDTQYF; CDR3 DNA: TGCGCCAGCAGCTACGGGACTAGCGGGGGGACTAGCACAGATACGCAGTATTTT
D gene: -; CDR3 length: 14; clone size: once; V gene: TRBV4-1; J gene: TRBJ2-1; CDR3 protein: CASSQVAGNNEQFF; CDR3 DNA: TGCGCCAGCAGCCAAGTCGCGGGAAACAATGAGCAGTTCTTC
D gene: -; CDR3 length: 15; clone size: -; V gene: TRBV7-8; J gene: TRBJ1-5; CDR3 protein: CASSLSSHYNQPQHF; CDR3 DNA: TGTGCCAGCAGCTTATCTTCCCACTACAATCAGCCCCAGCATTTT
D gene: -; CDR3 length: 14; clone size: few; V gene: TRBV21-1; J gene: TRBJ1-2; CDR3 protein: CASSPPRNNYGYTF; CDR3 DNA: TGTGCCAGCAGCCCCCCCAGGAATAACTATGGCTACACCTTC
D gene: TRBD2; CDR3 length: 20; clone size: once; V gene: TRBV4-3; J gene: TRBJ2-1; CDR3 protein: CASSQDGASGGTSSYNEQFF; CDR3 DNA: TGCGCCAGCAGCCAAGATGGGGCTAGCGGGGGGACTAGCTCCTACAATGAGCAGTTCTTC